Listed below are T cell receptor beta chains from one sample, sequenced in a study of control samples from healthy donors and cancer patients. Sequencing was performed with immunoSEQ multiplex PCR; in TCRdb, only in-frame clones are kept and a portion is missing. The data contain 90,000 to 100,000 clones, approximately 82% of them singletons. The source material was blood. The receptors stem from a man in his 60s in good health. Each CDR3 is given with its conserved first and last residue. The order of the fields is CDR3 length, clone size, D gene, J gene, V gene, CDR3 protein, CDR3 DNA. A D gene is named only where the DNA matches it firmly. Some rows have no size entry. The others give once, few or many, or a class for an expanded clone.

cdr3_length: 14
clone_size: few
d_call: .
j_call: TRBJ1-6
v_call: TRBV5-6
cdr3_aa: CASNKERLFSPLHF
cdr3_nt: TGTGCCAGCAACAAAGAGAGACTTTTTTCACCCCTCCACTTT

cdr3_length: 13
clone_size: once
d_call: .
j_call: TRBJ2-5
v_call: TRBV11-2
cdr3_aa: CASRLELTETQYF
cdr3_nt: TGTGCCAGCAGATTAGAGCTTACAGAGACCCAGTACTTC

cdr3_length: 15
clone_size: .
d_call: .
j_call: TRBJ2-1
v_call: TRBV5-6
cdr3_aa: CASSLAQAFNNEQFF
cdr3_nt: TGTGCCAGCAGCTTAGCCCAGGCCTTTAACAATGAGCAGTTCTTC

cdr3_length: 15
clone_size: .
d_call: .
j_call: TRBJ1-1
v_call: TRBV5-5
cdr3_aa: CASSFNQGAGTEAFF
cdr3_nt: TGTGCCAGCAGCTTTAATCAGGGAGCAGGTACTGAAGCTTTCTTT

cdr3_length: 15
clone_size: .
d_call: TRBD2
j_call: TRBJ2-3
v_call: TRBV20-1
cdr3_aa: CSASSASGSADTQYF
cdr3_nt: TGCAGTGCTAGTTCGGCTAGCGGGAGCGCAGATACGCAGTATTTT

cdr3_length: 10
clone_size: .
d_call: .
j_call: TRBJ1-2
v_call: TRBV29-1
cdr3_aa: CSVWYYGYTF
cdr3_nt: TGCAGCGTTTGGTACTATGGCTACACCTTC

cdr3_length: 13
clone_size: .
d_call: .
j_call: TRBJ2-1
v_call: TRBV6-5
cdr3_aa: CASSYSIQGEQFF
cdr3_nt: TGTGCCAGCAGTTACTCCATCCAGGGCGAGCAGTTCTTC

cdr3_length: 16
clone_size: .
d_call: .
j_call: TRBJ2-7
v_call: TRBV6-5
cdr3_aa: CASSYSMLGATYEQYF
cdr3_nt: TGTGCCAGCAGTTACTCGATGTTGGGGGCTACCTACGAGCAGTACTTC

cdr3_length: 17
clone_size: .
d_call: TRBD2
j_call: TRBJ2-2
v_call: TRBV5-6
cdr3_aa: CASSEGLAGPFTGELFF
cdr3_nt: TGTGCCAGCAGCGAGGGACTAGCGGGCCCATTTACCGGGGAGCTGTTTTTT

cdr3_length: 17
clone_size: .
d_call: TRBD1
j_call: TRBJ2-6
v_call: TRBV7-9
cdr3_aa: CASSKGQVPSGANVLTF
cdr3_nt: TGTGCCAGCAGCAAGGGACAGGTCCCCTCTGGGGCCAACGTCCTGACTTTC

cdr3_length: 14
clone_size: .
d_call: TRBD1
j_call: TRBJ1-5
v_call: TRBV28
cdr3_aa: CASMSGTGLEPQHF
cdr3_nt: TGTGCCAGCATGTCCGGGACAGGGTTGGAGCCCCAGCATTTT

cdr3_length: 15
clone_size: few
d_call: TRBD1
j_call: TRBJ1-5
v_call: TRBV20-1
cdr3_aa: CSASMPDRGGQPQHF
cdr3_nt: TGCAGTGCTAGTATGCCAGACAGGGGAGGTCAGCCCCAGCATTTT

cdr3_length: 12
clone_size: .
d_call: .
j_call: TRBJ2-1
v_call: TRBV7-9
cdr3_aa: CASSLSSAEQFF
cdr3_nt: TGTGCCAGCAGCTTATCTAGCGCTGAGCAGTTCTTC

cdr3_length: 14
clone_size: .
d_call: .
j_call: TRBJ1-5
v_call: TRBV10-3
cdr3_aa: CAISPQGSNQPQHF
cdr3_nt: TGTGCCATCAGCCCACAGGGATCCAATCAGCCCCAGCATTTT

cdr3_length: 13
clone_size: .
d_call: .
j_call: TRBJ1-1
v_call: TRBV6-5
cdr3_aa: CASRVNRNTEAFF
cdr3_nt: TGTGCCAGCAGGGTAAACAGGAACACTGAAGCTTTCTTT

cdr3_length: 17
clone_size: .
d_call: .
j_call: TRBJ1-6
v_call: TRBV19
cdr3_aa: CASSVRVGSSYNSPLHF
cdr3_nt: TGTGCCAGTAGTGTCCGCGTGGGGAGCTCCTATAATTCACCCCTCCACTTT

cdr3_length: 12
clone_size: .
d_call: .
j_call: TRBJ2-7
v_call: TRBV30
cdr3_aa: CAWSKGSYEQYF
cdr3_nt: TGTGCCTGGAGTAAGGGTTCCTACGAGCAGTACTTC

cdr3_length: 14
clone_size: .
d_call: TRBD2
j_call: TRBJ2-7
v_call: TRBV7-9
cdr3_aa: CASSPSGGSYEQYF
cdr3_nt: TGTGCCAGCAGCCCAAGCGGGGGCTCCTACGAGCAGTACTTC

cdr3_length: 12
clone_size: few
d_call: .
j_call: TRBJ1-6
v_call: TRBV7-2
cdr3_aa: CASSLGASPLHF
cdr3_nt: TGTGCCAGCAGCTTAGGGGCTTCACCCCTCCACTTT

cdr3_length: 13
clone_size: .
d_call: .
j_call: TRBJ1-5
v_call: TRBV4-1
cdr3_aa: CASSQAVSQPQHF
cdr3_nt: TGCGCCAGCAGCCAAGCCGTTAGTCAGCCCCAGCATTTT

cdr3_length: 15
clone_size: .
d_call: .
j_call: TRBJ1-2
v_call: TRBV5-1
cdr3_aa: CASSPTGQALYGYTF
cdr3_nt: TGCGCCAGCAGCCCAACCGGGCAGGCTCTCTATGGCTACACCTTC

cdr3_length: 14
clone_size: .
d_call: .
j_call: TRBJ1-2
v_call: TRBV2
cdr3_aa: CASSPDMENYGYTF
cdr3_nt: TGTGCCAGCAGTCCGGATATGGAGAACTATGGCTACACCTTC

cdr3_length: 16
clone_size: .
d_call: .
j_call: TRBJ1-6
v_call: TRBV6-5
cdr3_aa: CASSYQGVSYNSPLHF
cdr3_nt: TGTGCCAGCAGTTACCAGGGTGTCTCCTATAATTCACCCCTCCACTTT

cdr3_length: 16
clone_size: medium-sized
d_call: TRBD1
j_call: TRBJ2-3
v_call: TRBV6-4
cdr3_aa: CASSDSRDRGTDTQYF
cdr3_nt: TGTGCCAGCAGTGACTCGAGGGACAGGGGCACAGATACGCAGTATTTT

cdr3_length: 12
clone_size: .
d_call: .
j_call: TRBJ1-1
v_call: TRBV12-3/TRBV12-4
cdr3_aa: CASSWAGPEAFF
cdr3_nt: TGTGCCAGCAGTTGGGCCGGCCCTGAAGCTTTCTTT

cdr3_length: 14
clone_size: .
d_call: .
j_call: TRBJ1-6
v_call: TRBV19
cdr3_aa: CASSTGHVNSPLHF
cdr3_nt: TGTGCCAGTAGTACAGGACACGTCAATTCACCCCTCCACTTT

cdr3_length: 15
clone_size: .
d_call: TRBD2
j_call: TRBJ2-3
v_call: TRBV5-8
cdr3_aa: CASSFPSGIEDTQYF
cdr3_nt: TGTGCCAGCAGCTTTCCTAGCGGAATTGAAGATACGCAGTATTTT

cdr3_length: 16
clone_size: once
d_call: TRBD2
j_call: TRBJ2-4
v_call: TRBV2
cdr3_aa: CASSEAPGGARSIQYF
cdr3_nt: TGTGCCAGCAGTGAAGCGCCGGGGGGAGCCCGGAGCATTCAGTACTTC

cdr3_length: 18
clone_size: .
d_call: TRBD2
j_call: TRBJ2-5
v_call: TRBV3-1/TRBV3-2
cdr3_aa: CASSRRTSGGPWQETQYF
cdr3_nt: TGTGCCAGCAGCCGTCGGACTAGCGGGGGTCCATGGCAAGAGACCCAGTACTTC

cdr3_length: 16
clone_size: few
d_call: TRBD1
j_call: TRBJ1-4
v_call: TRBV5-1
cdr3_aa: CASSLEGAVVGEKLFF
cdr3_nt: TGCGCCAGCAGCTTGGAGGGGGCAGTCGTGGGTGAAAAACTGTTTTTT

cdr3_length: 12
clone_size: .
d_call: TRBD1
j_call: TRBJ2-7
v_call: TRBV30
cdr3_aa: CAWGQGVGEQYF
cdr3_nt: TGTGCCTGGGGACAGGGAGTAGGCGAGCAGTACTTC